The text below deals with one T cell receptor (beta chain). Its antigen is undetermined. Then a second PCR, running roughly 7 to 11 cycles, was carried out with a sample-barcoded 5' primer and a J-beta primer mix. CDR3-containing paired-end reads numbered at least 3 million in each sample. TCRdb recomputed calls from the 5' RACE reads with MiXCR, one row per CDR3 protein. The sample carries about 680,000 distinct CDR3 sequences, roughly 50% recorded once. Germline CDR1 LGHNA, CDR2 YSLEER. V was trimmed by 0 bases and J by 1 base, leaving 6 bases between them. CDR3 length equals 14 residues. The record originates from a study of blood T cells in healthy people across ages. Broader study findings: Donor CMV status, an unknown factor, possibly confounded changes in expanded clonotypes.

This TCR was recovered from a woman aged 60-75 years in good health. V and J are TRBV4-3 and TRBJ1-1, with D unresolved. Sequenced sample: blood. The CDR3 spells CASSQDISNTEAFF. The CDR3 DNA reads TGCGCCAGCAGCCAAGACATATCGAACACTGAAGCTTTCTTT.